The next 24 T cell receptor beta chains were all read from a single sample in a study of identical twins. TCRdb independently ran MiXCR on the 5' RACE reads; one entry per CDR3 protein. The sample contains fewer than 900,000 distinct CDR3 sequences, approximately 22% of which appear only once. These data are also associated with another study on T cells expressing NK-cell markers.

The specimen sequenced was PBMCs. The receptors were gathered from a woman aged 18 to 35 in good health.

There are many counts of this clonotype. The chain links TRBV5-1 to TRBJ2-1; weak D call: TRBD2 (6 bases). Trimming removed 3 bases from V and 3 bases from J, with 13 bases in between. This CDR3 region has 15 residues. CDR1 is SGHRS, CDR2 YFSETQ, per germline. CDR3 residues: CASSSLAHVYNEQFF. CDR3 bases: TGCGCCAGCAGCTCGCTAGCGCATGTCTACAATGAGCAGTTCTTC.

The gene calls are TRBV4-2 and TRBJ2-1, with D perhaps matching TRBD2 (5 bases). V was clipped by 0 bases and J by 0 bases, with 9 bases between them. Per germline, CDR1 LGHNA and CDR2 YNFKEQ. The CDR3 loop spans 16 amino acids. CDR3 residues: CASSQDRGFSYNEQFF. The CDR3 DNA sequence: TGTGCCAGCAGCCAAGATCGGGGTTTCTCCTACAATGAGCAGTTCTTC.

The chain employs TRBV25-1 and TRBJ1-1; D call uncertain. The CDR3 has 13 residues. Trimming removed 4 bases at V and 10 bases at J, with 16 bases between. The germline V gene has CDR1 MGHDK and CDR2 SYGVNS. CDR3 protein: CASSGTVWVGAFF. CDR3 in DNA: TGTGCCAGCAGTGGGACGGTCTGGGTGGGAGCTTTCTTT. The full variable domain, rest sourced from reference TRBV25-1 and TRBJ1-1, is EADIYQTPRYLVIGTGKKITLECSQTMGHDKMYWYQQDPGMELHLIHYSYGVNSTEKGDLSSESTVSRIRTEHFPLTLESARPSHTSQYLCASSGTVWVGAFFGQGTRLTVV.

This clonotype was seen only a few times. J is TRBJ2-3 and V is TRBV9; D unresolved. Germline-derived CDR1 and CDR2 are SGDLS and YYNGEE. This CDR3 has 12 amino acids. V was shortened by 4 bases and J by 5 bases, with 8 bases between the two germline ends. Written as DNA, the CDR3 is TGTGCCAGCAGCCCGAATAAAGATACGCAGTATTTT. This translates into CASSPNKDTQYF.

The sample holds a few counts of this clonotype. The chain couples TRBV12-3 or TRBV12-4 to TRBJ2-2, with 9 bases aligning to TRBD1. The CDR3 is 16 amino acids. J lost 4 bases, V lost 5 bases, and 8 bases had no gene match. CDR3 sequence: CASSPSGTGSTGELFF. The DNA for the CDR3 is TGTGCCAGCAGTCCCTCCGGGACAGGGTCCACCGGGGAGCTGTTTTTT.

This clonotype was seen a few times. The chain couples TRBV12-3 or TRBV12-4 to TRBJ2-6; D is ambiguous. The CDR3 totals 13 residues. V was shortened by 8 bases and J by 0 bases, with 5 bases between the two germline ends. The CDR3 nucleotides are TGTGCCAGCTTTCTCTCTGGGGCCAACGTCCTGACTTTC. It translates to CASFLSGANVLTF.

The table lists this clonotype with a few counts. The chain combines TRBV25-1 with TRBJ2-1; 9 nucleotides match TRBD2. The germline gives CDR1 MGHDK, CDR2 SYGVNS. CDR3 length equals 17 residues. Losses at the gene ends were 0 bases for V and 2 bases for J; bases not matched to a gene: 5. The CDR3 sequence is CASSEYRTSATYNEQFF. The CDR3 DNA reads TGTGCCAGCAGTGAATATCGGACTAGCGCCACCTACAATGAGCAGTTCTTC.

The V and J genes are TRBV7-2 and TRBJ2-3; D may be TRBD1 or TRBD2 (5 bases each). The CDR3 loop spans 15 amino acids. The V end lost 4 bases, the J end lost 10 bases, and 21 bases lay between the germline ends. The germline V gene encodes CDR1 SGHTA and CDR2 FQGNSA. This CDR3 is CASSSTGTGQMPQYF. Here the CDR3 DNA reads TGTGCCAGCAGCTCAACCGGGACCGGGCAAATGCCGCAGTATTTT.

The CDR3 nucleotides read TGTGCCAGCAGCCTAAGAGGTTCCCGCTACGAGCAGTACTTC. The encoded protein is CASSLRGSRYEQYF. The rearrangement joins TRBV14 to TRBJ2-7; D unclear. Germline V gives CDR1 SGHDN, CDR2 FVKESK. The CDR3 contains 14 residues. Between the trimmed V and J ends, which lost 4 bases and 3 bases, there was a span of 13 bases. Combining the CDR3 with reference TRBV14 and TRBJ2-7 gives the whole variable domain EAGVTQFPSHSVIEKGQTVTLRCDPISGHDNLYWYRRVMGKEIKFLLHFVKESKQDESGMPNNRFLAERTGGTYSTLKVQPAELEDSGVYFCASSLRGSRYEQYFGPGTRLTVT.

This clonotype was observed a single time. The rearrangement links TRBV20-1 to TRBJ2-7; the match to TRBD2 covers 7 bases. The V segment lost 2 bases and the J segment 4 bases; nucleotides outside the gene matches: 5. Per germline, CDR1 DFQATT and CDR2 SNEGSKA (reference sequence). This CDR3 is 13 amino acids long. CDR3 sequence (DNA): TGCAGTGCTAGAAGGGACTATCAGTACGAGCAGTACTTC. This codes for CSARRDYQYEQYF.

This clonotype has ten or more counts. The genes are TRBV25-1 and TRBJ2-2, with D tentatively TRBD1 (6 bases). From germline, CDR1 is MGHDK and CDR2 SYGVNS. The CDR3 is 13 amino acids. V was pared by 4 bases and J by 6 bases, with 9 bases between. The CDR3, as DNA: TGTGCCAGCAGTGGGCAGGGGCCCGGGGAGCTGTTTTTT. Its protein is CASSGQGPGELFF.

This chain uses TRBV5-1 with TRBJ2-1; maybe TRBD2 (6 bases). Germline V gene lookup returns CDR1 SGHRS and CDR2 YFSETQ. V was pared by 1 base and J by 2 bases, with 13 bases between. CDR3 length: 16 amino acids. CDR3 sequence (DNA): TGCGCCAGCAGCTTGAACTACCGGGAGCCCTACAATGAGCAGTTCTTC. This codes for CASSLNYREPYNEQFF.

This clonotype occurred a few times. The gene calls are TRBV20-1 and TRBJ2-7; TRBD1 matches 11 bases. Unmatched junction bases numbered 5, after V lost 4 bases and J lost 6 bases. The V gene's germline CDR1 is DFQATT and CDR2 SNEGSKA (reference sequence). The CDR3 sequence is 13 residues long. CDR3 loop: CSATRDRGTEQYF. CDR3 bases: TGCAGTGCTACCCGGGACAGGGGGACCGAGCAGTACTTC.

This clonotype was recorded a few times. V is TRBV30 and J is TRBJ2-7; 9 nucleotides agree with TRBD1. The CDR3 sequence is 14 residues long. Germline V gene lookup returns CDR1 GTSNPN and CDR2 SVGIG (reference sequence). Trimming at V came to 1 base and at J to 9 bases, leaving 10 bases not matched to a gene. The DNA of the CDR3 is TGTGCCTGGAGTGCCTCGGGACAGGGAATTGCGCAGTACTTC. Its translation is CAWSASGQGIAQYF.

There are a few counts of this clonotype. This rearrangement joins TRBV5-1 to TRBJ1-1; D may be TRBD1 (5 bases). Germline V CDR1 and CDR2: SGHRS, YFSETQ. V was clipped by 4 bases and J by 3 bases, with 13 bases between them. The CDR3 runs 14 residues. Here the CDR3 DNA reads TGCGCCAGCAGCCGGGACCTCTCCTACACTGAAGCTTTCTTT. Translating it yields CASSRDLSYTEAFF.

The CDR3 bases are TGTGCCAGTAGTATTGGTGGGTTCGGCTACGAGCAGTACTTC. Encoded protein: CASSIGGFGYEQYF. J is TRBJ2-7 and V is TRBV19; unclear D gene. The V gene lost 3 bases and the J gene lost 3 bases, with 12 bases spanning the gap. The CDR3 totals 14 residues. From germline, CDR1 is LNHDA and CDR2 SQIVND (reference sequence).

The V call is TRBV4-1, the J call TRBJ2-1, with TRBD2 identical over 11 bases. Trimming removed 5 bases from V and 8 bases from J; junction bases left unmatched: 8. The CDR3 runs to 15 residues. CDR1 and CDR2 (germline): MGHRA, YSYEKL. The CDR3 DNA follows: TGCGCCAGCAGCGACGAGGGACTAGCGGTCCATGAGCAGTTCTTC. It codes for CASSDEGLAVHEQFF.

The chain links TRBV6-5 to TRBJ1-1; D is undetermined. The germline V gene has CDR1 MNHEY and CDR2 SVGAGI. Trimming took 11 bases from V and 0 from J, leaving 7 bases between them. This CDR3 has 11 residues. In nucleotides, the CDR3 is TGTGCCGTTGCGGTGAACACTGAAGCTTTCTTT. Translation: CAVAVNTEAFF.

This chain uses TRBV6-1 with TRBJ2-1; 9 nucleotides agree with TRBD2. J lost 7 bases, V lost 3 bases, and 7 bases had no gene match. The CDR3 consists of 15 residues. Germline CDR1 MNHNS, CDR2 SASEGT. The CDR3 loop reads CASSEGLAGRNEQFF. CDR3 nucleotides: TGTGCCAGCAGTGAGGGACTAGCAGGAAGGAATGAGCAGTTCTTC.

This clonotype has more than one count but fewer than ten. V usage is TRBV5-1 and J usage is TRBJ2-7, with D possibly matching TRBD2 (7 bases). V shed 1 base and J shed 3 bases, with 11 bases lying between them. Germline CDR1 is SGHRS and CDR2 is YFSETQ. This CDR3 region has 14 residues. The CDR3 DNA reads as TGCGCCAGCAGCTTGACGGGGGGACACTACGAGCAGTACTTC. Protein sequence: CASSLTGGHYEQYF.

This clonotype was seen at least ten times. V is TRBV6-2 or TRBV6-3 and J is TRBJ2-7; D call uncertain. CDR3 length: 11 residues. Germline CDR1 reads MNHEY; CDR2 reads SVGEGT. Trimming removed 2 bases from V and 7 bases from J, with 6 bases in between. Written as DNA, the CDR3 is TGTGCCAGCAGTTACCGAGATGAGCAGTACTTC. It codes for CASSYRDEQYF.

The J gene is TRBJ2-1, the V gene TRBV7-8; possibly TRBD2 for D (6 bases). Trimming pared 6 bases from V and 4 bases from J, leaving 13 bases between. CDR1 and CDR2 (germline): SGHVS, FQNEAQ. The CDR3 totals 14 residues. CDR3 loop: CASSRAGIYNEQFF. CDR3 coding DNA: TGTGCCAGCAGTCGGGCGGGGATATACAATGAGCAGTTCTTC.

The rearrangement joins TRBV3-1 to TRBJ2-7, with 11 nucleotides matching TRBD2. With 0 bases clipped from V and 9 bases from J, the junction kept 7 bases outside the gene matches. The CDR3 contains 15 residues. Germline V gene lookup returns CDR1 LGHDT and CDR2 YNNKEL (reference sequence). The CDR3 DNA is TGTGCCAGCAGCCAAGATCCTAGCGGGAGGCTGGGGCAGTACTTC. It yields the protein CASSQDPSGRLGQYF.

This clonotype has a count of ten or more. The rearrangement joins TRBV28 to TRBJ2-7; D is unresolved. The CDR3 is made up of 13 amino acids. V was clipped by 6 bases and J by 2 bases, with 11 bases between them. Per the germline V gene, CDR1 is MDHEN and CDR2 is SYDVKM. CDR3 coding DNA: TGTGCCAGCAGAATAGGGCCTACCTACGAGCAGTACTTC. Amino acid sequence: CASRIGPTYEQYF.